This paragraph covers one T cell receptor (beta chain) sequence. This record belongs to a study of shared clonotypes between healthy human individuals. At the level of the study: There were three CD4 naive, three CD4 memory, two CD8 naive and one CD8 memory plates per donor.

There are 15 residues in the CDR3. V trimming: 5 bases; J trimming: 2 bases; junction bases outside the gene matches: 8. Germline lookup yields CDR1 MNHEY and CDR2 SMNVEV (reference sequence). TCRdb's copy holds only in-frame clones and misses some; the assay was immunoSEQ multiplex PCR. Of approximately 110,000 clones in the sample, just over 65% were seen once. The sequenced material came from memory CD8+ T cells sorted from blood. Subset here: CD45RO+ cells pooled with CCR7-negative TemRA cells. The rearrangement uses TRBV27 and TRBJ2-5, with TRBD1 matching over 7 bases. The sequence derives from a woman younger than 45 in good health. CDR3 in amino acids: CASSAPGQAQETQYF. CDR3 DNA: TGTGCCAGCAGTGCCCCAGGACAGGCGCAAGAGACCCAGTACTTC.